This T cell receptor (beta chain) was recovered during a study of cytomegalovirus exposure and HLA in healthy donors. CDR3 length equals 18 residues. With V trimmed by 2 bases and J by 4 bases, 14 bases remained unmatched. CDR1 and CDR2 (germline): MDHEN, SYDVKM. Sequencing was performed with immunoSEQ multiplex PCR; in TCRdb, only in-frame clones are kept and a portion is missing. Among just over 80,000 clones listed, 95% to 96% were seen once. The sequence was obtained from a woman between 18 and 29 years old in good health and CMV-seronegative. Specimen: PBMCs. The chain uses TRBV28 and TRBJ1-1; the match to TRBD1 covers 9 bases. The CDR3 protein is CASSLGGLTGTGITEAFF. DNA for the CDR3: TGTGCCAGCAGTTTAGGGGGGCTGACCGGGACAGGGATCACTGAAGCTTTCTTT.